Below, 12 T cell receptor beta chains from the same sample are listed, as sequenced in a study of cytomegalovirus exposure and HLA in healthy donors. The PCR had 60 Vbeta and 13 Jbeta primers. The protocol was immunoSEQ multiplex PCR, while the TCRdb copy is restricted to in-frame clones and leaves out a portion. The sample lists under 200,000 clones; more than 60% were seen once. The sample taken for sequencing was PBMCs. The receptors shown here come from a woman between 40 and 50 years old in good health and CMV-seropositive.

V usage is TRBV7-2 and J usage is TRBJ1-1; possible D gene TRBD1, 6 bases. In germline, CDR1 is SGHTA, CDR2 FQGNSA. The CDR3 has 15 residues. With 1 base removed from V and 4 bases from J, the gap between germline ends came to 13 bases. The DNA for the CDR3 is TGTGCCAGCAGCTTAGTTGTGGGGGCGGGCACTGAAGCTTTCTTT. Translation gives CASSLVVGAGTEAFF.

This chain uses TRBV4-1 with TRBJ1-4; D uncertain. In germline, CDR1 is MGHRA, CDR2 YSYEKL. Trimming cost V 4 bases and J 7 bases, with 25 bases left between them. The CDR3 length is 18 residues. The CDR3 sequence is CASSRSIAAVNFVEKLFF. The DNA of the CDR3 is TGCGCCAGCAGCCGATCAATCGCGGCTGTTAATTTTGTTGAAAAACTGTTTTTT.

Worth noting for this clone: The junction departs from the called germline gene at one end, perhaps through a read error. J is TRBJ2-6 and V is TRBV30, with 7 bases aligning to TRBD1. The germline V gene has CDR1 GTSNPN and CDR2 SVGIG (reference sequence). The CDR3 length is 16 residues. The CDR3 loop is CAWSGDSLSGANGLTF. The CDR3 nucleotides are TGTGCCTGGAGTGGGGACAGCCTCTCTGGGGCCAACGGCCTGACTTTC.

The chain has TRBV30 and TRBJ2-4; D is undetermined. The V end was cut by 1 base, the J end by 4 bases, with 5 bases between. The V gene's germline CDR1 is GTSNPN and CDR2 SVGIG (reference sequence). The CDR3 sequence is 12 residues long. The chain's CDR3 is CAWSELKNIQYF. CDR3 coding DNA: TGTGCCTGGAGTGAGCTAAAAAACATTCAGTACTTC.

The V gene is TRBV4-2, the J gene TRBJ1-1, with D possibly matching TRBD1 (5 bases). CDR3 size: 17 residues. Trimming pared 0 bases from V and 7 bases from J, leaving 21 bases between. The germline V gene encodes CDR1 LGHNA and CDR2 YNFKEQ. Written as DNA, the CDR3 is TGTGCCAGCAGCCAAGATAGGGACTTTTGGGTCAGCCATGAAGCTTTCTTT. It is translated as CASSQDRDFWVSHEAFF.

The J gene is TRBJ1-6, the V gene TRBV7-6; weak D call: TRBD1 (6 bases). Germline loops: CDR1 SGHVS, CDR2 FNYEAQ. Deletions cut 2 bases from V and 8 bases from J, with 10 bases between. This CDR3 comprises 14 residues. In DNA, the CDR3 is TGTGCCAGCAGCTTACAGGGGTTAGATTCACCCCTCCACTTT. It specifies CASSLQGLDSPLHF.

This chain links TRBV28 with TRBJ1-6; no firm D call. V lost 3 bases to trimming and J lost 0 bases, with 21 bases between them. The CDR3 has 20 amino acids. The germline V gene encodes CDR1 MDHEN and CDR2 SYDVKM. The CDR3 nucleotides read TGTGCCAGCAGTTTCGTCGGTAGCTCGGTTCTCAGCTCCTATAATTCACCCCTCCACTTT. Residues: CASSFVGSSVLSSYNSPLHF. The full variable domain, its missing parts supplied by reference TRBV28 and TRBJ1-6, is DVKVTQSSRYLVKRTGEKVFLECVQDMDHENMFWYRQDPGLGLRLIYFSYDVKMKEKGDIPEGYSVSREKKERFSLILESASTNQTSMYLCASSFVGSSVLSSYNSPLHFGNGTRLTVT.

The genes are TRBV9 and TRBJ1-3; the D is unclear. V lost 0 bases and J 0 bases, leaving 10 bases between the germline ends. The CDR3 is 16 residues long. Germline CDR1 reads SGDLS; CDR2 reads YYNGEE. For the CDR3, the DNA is TGTGCCAGCAGCGTAGGAGCCGTAGACTCTGGAAACACCATATATTTT. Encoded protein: CASSVGAVDSGNTIYF.

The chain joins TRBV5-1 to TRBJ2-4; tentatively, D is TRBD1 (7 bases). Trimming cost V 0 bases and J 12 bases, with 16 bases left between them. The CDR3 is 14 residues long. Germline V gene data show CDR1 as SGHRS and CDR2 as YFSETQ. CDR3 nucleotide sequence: TGCGCCAGCAGCTTGGGGGCGGGCGGGGACAGTCAGTACTTC. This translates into CASSLGAGGDSQYF.

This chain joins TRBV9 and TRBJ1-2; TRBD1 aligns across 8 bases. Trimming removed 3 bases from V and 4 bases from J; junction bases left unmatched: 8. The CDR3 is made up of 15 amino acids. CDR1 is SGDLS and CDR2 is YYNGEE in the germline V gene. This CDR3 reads CASSATGAGVYGYTF. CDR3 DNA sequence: TGTGCCAGCAGCGCGACAGGGGCAGGAGTCTATGGCTACACCTTC.

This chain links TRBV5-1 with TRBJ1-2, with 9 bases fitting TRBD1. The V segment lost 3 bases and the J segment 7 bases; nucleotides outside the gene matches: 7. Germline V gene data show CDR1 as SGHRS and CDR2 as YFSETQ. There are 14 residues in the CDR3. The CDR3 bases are TGCGCCAGCAGCTCGGAGGGGACAGGGTCTGGCTACACCTTC. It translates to CASSSEGTGSGYTF.

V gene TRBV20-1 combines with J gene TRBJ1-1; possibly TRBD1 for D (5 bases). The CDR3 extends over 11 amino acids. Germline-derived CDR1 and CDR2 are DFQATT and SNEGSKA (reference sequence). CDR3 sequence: CSVNRGVEAFF. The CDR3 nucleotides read TGCAGCGTAAACCGGGGGGTCGAGGCTTTCTTT.